Shown below are 14 T cell receptor beta chains from a single sample sequenced in a study of cytomegalovirus exposure and HLA in healthy donors. PCR primers comprised 60 Vbeta and 13 Jbeta primers. Assay: immunoSEQ multiplex PCR; the TCRdb copy retains only in-frame clones and omits some. The sample includes 150,000 or so clones, approximately 80% of them seen just once. Specimen: PBMCs. The receptors here all came from a man aged 35-49 years in good health and CMV-seropositive.

The CDR3 DNA is TGTGCCAGCAGCTCAGGGACAGGGATGGACAATGAGCAGTTCTTC. Amino acid sequence: CASSSGTGMDNEQFF. This chain links TRBV27 with TRBJ2-1, with TRBD1 matching 9 bases. J lost 5 bases, V lost 6 bases, and 8 bases had no gene match. The CDR3 length is 15 residues. Germline CDR1 reads MNHEY; CDR2 reads SMNVEV (reference sequence).

This sequence joins TRBV5-4 and TRBJ2-2; 12 bases fit TRBD2. The CDR3 consists of 18 residues. Per the germline V gene, CDR1 is SGHNT and CDR2 is YYREEE (reference sequence). The junction had 14 bases not matched to a gene; V was cut back by 4 bases and J by 7 bases. CDR3 sequence (DNA): TGTGCCAGCAGCCCCTCAAGCAGACTAGCGGGAGTGGGCGGGGAGCTGTTTTTT. Its protein is CASSPSSRLAGVGGELFF. Complete variable domain (other parts from reference TRBV5-4 and TRBJ2-2): ETGVTQSPTHLIKTRGQQVTLRCSSQSGHNTVSWYQQALGQGPQFIFQYYREEENGRGNFPPRFSGLQFPNYSSELNVNALELDDSALYLCASSPSSRLAGVGGELFFGEGSRLTVL.

This clone was picked up one time. V and J are TRBV15 and TRBJ2-3; no reliable D call. The CDR3 has 14 residues. Trimming removed 11 bases at V and 1 base at J, with 16 bases between. The germline CDR1 and CDR2 sequences are LNHNV and YYDKDF (reference sequence). This CDR3 reads CAYSRSVGTDTQYF. CDR3 coding DNA: TGTGCCTATTCCAGGTCCGTGGGCACAGATACGCAGTATTTT.

The chain couples TRBV28 to TRBJ1-1; D perhaps matches TRBD1 (5 bases). From germline, CDR1 is MDHEN and CDR2 SYDVKM. The CDR3 runs 11 residues. With 8 bases removed from V and 3 bases from J, the gap between germline ends came to 7 bases. The CDR3 reads CASGGDTEAFF. The CDR3, as DNA: TGTGCCAGCGGGGGGGACACTGAAGCTTTCTTT.

This clone was observed a few times. The chain joins TRBV5-3 to TRBJ2-7; D gene ambiguous. TRBV5-3 is labeled an ORF, and its function is uncertain. This CDR3 spans 12 amino acids. Trimming removed 2 bases at V and 5 bases at J, with 8 bases between. As DNA, the CDR3 is TGTGCCAGAAGCTTTCCGTGGCACGAGCAGTACTTC. It codes for CARSFPWHEQYF.

The rearrangement joins TRBV7-8 to TRBJ1-4; 7 nucleotides align to TRBD1. V lost 5 bases to trimming and J lost 3 bases; unmatched junction nucleotides: 6. Germline V gene lookup returns CDR1 SGHVS and CDR2 FQNEAQ. The CDR3 runs 15 residues. CDR3 DNA: TGTGCCAGCAGCAACCGACAGGGATCTAATGAAAAACTGTTTTTT. Encoded protein: CASSNRQGSNEKLFF.

V is TRBV4-3 and J is TRBJ2-7; TRBD1 matches 8 bases. The CDR3 extends over 16 amino acids. Germline loops: CDR1 LGHNA, CDR2 YSLEER. J gave up 2 bases and V 5 bases, and 11 bases lay outside the gene matches. This CDR3 is CASSVYRGNRPYEQYF. In DNA form, the CDR3 reads TGCGCCAGCAGCGTCTACAGGGGGAATAGGCCCTACGAGCAGTACTTC.

The CDR3 loop is CSVGQGKRNEDEQFF. In nucleotides, the CDR3 is TGCAGCGTTGGGCAGGGCAAGAGAAATGAGGATGAGCAGTTCTTC. The V call is TRBV29-1, the J call TRBJ2-1; weak D call: TRBD1 (5 bases). The germline V and J ends were trimmed by 4 bases and 8 bases, with 21 bases remaining between them. Looked up from germline, CDR1 is SQVTM and CDR2 is ANQGSEA. This CDR3 has 15 residues.

V is TRBV6-6 and J is TRBJ2-7; 9 bases agree with TRBD1. From germline, CDR1 is MNHNY and CDR2 SVGAGI (reference sequence). This CDR3 is 14 amino acids long. With V trimmed by 4 bases and J by 4 bases, 5 bases remained unmatched. Here the CDR3 reads CASSLDRGAYEQYF. As DNA, the CDR3 is TGTGCCAGCAGTTTGGACAGGGGAGCTTACGAGCAGTACTTC.

The rearrangement uses TRBV5-1 and TRBJ1-4; weak D call: TRBD1 (6 bases). Trimming cost V 0 bases and J 5 bases, with 14 bases left between them. The CDR3 consists of 16 residues. Looked up from germline, CDR1 is SGHRS and CDR2 is YFSETQ. The CDR3 DNA is TGCGCCAGCAGCTTGGCTCAGTGGACAGTAAATGAAAAACTGTTTTTT. It codes for CASSLAQWTVNEKLFF.

V usage is TRBV6-6 and J usage is TRBJ2-5, with D perhaps TRBD1 (5 bases). The germline V and J ends were trimmed by 4 bases and 7 bases, with 13 bases remaining between them. Germline V gives CDR1 MNHNY, CDR2 SVGAGI (reference sequence). The CDR3 loop spans 13 amino acids. In nucleotides, the CDR3 is TGTGCCAGCAGTTCCGACAGCCTTGGGACCCAGTACTTC. It translates to CASSSDSLGTQYF.

V gene TRBV5-4 combines with J gene TRBJ2-1, with TRBD2 matching over 7 bases. V lost 0 bases, J lost 4 bases, and 1 base stayed unmatched. CDR3 length: 14 residues. CDR1 and CDR2 (germline): SGHNT, YYREEE (reference sequence). CDR3 protein: CASSLGGGYNEQFF. The DNA of the CDR3 is TGTGCCAGCAGCTTGGGGGGGGGTTACAATGAGCAGTTCTTC.

The chain carries TRBV19 and TRBJ1-2, with no clear D. CDR1 is LNHDA and CDR2 is SQIVND in the germline V gene (reference sequence). This CDR3 contains 12 residues. V was clipped by 10 bases and J by 7 bases, with 16 bases between them. CDR3 nucleotides: TGTGCCACCTCACCTTACAGCGGTGGCTACACCTTC. Its translation: CATSPYSGGYTF.

The CDR3, as DNA: TGTGCCAGCAGCTTTAACGCGGGTACTGAAGCTTTCTTT. Translated: CASSFNAGTEAFF. The V and J genes are TRBV11-3 and TRBJ1-1; D remains ambiguous. V dropped 3 bases and J dropped 5 bases, with 10 bases sitting between them. Germline V gives CDR1 SGHNT, CDR2 YENEEA. This CDR3 is built from 13 residues.